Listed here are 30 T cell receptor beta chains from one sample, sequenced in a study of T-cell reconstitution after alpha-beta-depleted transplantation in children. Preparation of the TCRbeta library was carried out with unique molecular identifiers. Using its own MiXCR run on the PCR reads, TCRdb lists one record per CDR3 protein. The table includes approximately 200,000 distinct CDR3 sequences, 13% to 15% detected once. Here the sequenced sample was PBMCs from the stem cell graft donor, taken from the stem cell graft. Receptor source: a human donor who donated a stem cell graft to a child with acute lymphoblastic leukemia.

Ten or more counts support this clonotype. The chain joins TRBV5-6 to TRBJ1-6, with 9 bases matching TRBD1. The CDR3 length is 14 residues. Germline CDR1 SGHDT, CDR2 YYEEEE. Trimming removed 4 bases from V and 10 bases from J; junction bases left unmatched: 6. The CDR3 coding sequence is TGTGCCAGCAGCAGGGACAGGGTGGAATCACCCCTCCACTTT. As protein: CASSRDRVESPLHF. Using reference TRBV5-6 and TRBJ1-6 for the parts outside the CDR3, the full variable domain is DAGVTQSPTHLIKTRGQQVTLRCSPKSGHDTVSWYQQALGQGPQFIFQYYEEEERQRGNFPDRFSGHQFPNYSSELNVNALLLGDSALYLCASSRDRVESPLHFGNGTRLTVT.

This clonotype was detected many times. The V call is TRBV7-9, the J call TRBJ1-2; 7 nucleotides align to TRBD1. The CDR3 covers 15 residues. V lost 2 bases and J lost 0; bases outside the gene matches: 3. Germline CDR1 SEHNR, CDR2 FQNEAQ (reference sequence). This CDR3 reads CASSLIGTANYGYTF. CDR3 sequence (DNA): TGTGCCAGCAGCTTAATCGGGACAGCTAACTATGGCTACACCTTC.

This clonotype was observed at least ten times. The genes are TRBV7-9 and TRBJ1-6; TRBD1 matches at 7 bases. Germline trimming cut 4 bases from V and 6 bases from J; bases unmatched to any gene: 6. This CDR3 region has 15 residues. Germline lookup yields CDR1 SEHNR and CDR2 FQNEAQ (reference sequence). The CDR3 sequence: CASSSTGEGNSPLHF. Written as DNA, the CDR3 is TGTGCCAGCAGCTCCACAGGGGAAGGTAATTCACCCCTCCACTTT.

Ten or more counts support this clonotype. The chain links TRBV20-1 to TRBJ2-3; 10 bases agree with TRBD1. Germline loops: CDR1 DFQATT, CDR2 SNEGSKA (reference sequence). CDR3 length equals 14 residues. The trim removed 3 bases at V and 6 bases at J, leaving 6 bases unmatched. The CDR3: CSARRGTGADTQYF. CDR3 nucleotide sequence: TGCAGTGCTAGGAGGGGGACAGGGGCGGATACGCAGTATTTT.

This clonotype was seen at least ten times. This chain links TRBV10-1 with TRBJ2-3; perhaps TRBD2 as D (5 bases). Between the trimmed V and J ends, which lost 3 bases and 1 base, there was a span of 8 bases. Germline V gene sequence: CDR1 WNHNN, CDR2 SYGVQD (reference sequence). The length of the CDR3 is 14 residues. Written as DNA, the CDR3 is TGCGCCAGCAGTGACGGAGGCGGCACAGATACGCAGTATTTT. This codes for CASSDGGGTDTQYF.

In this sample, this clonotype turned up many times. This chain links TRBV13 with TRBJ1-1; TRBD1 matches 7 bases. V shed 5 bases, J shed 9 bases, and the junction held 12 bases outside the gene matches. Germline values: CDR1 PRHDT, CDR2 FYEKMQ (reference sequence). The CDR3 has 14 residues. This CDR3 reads CASSGQTDRLKAFF. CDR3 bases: TGTGCCAGCAGCGGGCAGACGGACAGGCTTAAAGCTTTCTTT. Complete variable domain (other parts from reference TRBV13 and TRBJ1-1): AAGVIQSPRHLIKEKRETATLKCYPIPRHDTVYWYQQGPGQDPQFLISFYEKMQSDKGSIPDRFSAQQFSDYHSELNMSSLELGDSALYFCASSGQTDRLKAFFGQGTRLTVV.

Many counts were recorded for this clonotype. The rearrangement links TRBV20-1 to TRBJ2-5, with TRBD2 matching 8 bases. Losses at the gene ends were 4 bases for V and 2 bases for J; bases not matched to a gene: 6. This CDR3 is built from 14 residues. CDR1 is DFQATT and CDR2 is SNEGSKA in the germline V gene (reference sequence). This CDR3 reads CSAKPAGGQETQYF. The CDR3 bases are TGCAGTGCTAAACCCGCGGGAGGACAAGAGACCCAGTACTTC.

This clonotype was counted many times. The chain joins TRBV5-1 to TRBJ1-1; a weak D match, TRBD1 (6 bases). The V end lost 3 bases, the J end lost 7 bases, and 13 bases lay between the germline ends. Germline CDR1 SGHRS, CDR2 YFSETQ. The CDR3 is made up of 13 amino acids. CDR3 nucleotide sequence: TGCGCCAGCAGCTCCCGCAGGGGAGATGAAGCTTTCTTT. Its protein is CASSSRRGDEAFF.

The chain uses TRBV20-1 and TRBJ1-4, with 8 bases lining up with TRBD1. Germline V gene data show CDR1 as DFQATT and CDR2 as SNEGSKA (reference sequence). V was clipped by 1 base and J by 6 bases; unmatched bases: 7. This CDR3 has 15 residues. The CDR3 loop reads CSARVGRGLDEKLFF. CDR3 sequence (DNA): TGCAGTGCTAGAGTCGGCAGGGGGCTTGATGAAAAACTGTTTTTT.

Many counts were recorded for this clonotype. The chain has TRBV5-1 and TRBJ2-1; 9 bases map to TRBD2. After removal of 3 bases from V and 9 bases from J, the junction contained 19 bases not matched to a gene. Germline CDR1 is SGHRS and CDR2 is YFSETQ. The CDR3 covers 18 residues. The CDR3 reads CASSSRGLAGPSAGEQFF. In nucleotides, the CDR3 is TGCGCCAGCAGCTCGCGGGGCCTAGCGGGACCATCAGCAGGTGAGCAGTTCTTC.

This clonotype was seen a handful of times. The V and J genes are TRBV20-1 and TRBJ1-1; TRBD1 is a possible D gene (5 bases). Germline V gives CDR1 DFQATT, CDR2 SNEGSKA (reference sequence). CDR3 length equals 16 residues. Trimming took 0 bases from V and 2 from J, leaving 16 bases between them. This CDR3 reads CSARDPTEAPNTEAFF. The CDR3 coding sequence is TGCAGTGCTAGAGATCCGACAGAGGCTCCAAACACTGAAGCTTTCTTT.

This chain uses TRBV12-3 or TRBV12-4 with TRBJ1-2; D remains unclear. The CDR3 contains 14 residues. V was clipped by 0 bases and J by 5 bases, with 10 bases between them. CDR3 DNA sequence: TGTGCCAGCAGTTTAGCGCGAACAAAGTATGGCTACACCTTC. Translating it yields CASSLARTKYGYTF.

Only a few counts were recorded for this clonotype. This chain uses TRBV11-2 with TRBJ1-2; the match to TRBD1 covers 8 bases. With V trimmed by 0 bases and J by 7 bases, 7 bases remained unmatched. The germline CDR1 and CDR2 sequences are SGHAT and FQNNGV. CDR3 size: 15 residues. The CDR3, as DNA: TGTGCCAGCAGCTTAGAGGGCCAGGGGGCTGGTGGCTACACCTTC. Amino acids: CASSLEGQGAGGYTF.

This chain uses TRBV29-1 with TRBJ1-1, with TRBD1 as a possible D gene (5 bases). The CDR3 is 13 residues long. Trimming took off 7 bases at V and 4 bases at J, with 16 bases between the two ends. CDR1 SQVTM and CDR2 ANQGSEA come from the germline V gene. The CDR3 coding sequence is TGCAGCGCATGGAGACCTCAGGGCACTGAAGCTTTCTTT. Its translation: CSAWRPQGTEAFF. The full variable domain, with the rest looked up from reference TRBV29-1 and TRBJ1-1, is SAVISQKPSRDICQRGTSLTIQCQVDSQVTMMFWYRQQPGQSLTLIATANQGSEATYESGFVIDKFPISRPNLTFSTLTVSNMSPEDSSIYLCSAWRPQGTEAFFGQGTRLTVV.

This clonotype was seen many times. The CDR3: CSAADRDGNTDTQYF. CDR3 bases: TGCAGTGCCGCCGACCGGGACGGAAACACAGATACGCAGTATTTT. The J gene is TRBJ2-3, the V gene TRBV20-1, with D perhaps being TRBD1 or TRBD2 (5 bases each). This CDR3 region has 15 residues. The V end was cut by 6 bases, the J end by 2 bases, with 18 bases between. Germline CDR1 DFQATT, CDR2 SNEGSKA (reference sequence).

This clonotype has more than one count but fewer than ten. CDR3 amino acids: CSAPSNGNTEAFF. CDR3 DNA sequence: TGCAGTGCCCCCTCCAACGGGAACACTGAAGCTTTCTTT. The chain links TRBV20-1 to TRBJ1-1, with D uncertain. Germline V gene lookup returns CDR1 DFQATT and CDR2 SNEGSKA (reference sequence). V was pared by 6 bases and J by 1 base, with 12 bases between. This CDR3 has 13 residues.

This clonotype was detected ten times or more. The chain's CDR3 is CASTRGPGQSGNTIYF. DNA for the CDR3: TGTGCCAGCACCCGGGGGCCGGGACAATCTGGAAACACCATATATTTT. The rearrangement uses TRBV12-3 or TRBV12-4 and TRBJ1-3, with D possibly matching TRBD1 (6 bases). This CDR3 comprises 16 residues. V dropped 7 bases and J dropped 1 base, with 17 bases sitting between them.

The CDR3 DNA follows: TGTGCCAGTAGTATCAGGGCAGCTTACAATAGCAATCAGCCCCAGCATTTT. Protein: CASSIRAAYNSNQPQHF. The chain combines TRBV19 with TRBJ1-5; a weak D match, TRBD1 (5 bases). V was cut by 3 bases and J by 0 bases, with 15 bases left in between. The length of the CDR3 is 17 residues. Germline V gene data show CDR1 as LNHDA and CDR2 as SQIVND (reference sequence).

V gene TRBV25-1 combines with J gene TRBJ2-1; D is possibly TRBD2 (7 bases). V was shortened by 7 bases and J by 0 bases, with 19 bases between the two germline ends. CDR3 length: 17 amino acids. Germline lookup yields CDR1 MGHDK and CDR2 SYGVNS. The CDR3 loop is CASISSGGGSSYNEQFF. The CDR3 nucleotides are TGTGCCAGCATATCTTCTGGGGGCGGGAGCTCCTACAATGAGCAGTTCTTC.

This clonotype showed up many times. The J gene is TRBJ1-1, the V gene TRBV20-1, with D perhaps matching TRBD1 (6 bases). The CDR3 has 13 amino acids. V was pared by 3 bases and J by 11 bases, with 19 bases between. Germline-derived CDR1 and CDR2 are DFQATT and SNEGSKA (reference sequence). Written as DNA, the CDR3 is TGCAGTGCTAGGTCGACAGGCCCTAAGGTGGCTTTCTTT. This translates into CSARSTGPKVAFF.

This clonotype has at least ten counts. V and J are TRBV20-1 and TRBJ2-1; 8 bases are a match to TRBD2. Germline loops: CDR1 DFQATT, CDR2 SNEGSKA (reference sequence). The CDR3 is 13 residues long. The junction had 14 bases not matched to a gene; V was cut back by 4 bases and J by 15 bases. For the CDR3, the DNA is TGCAGTGCTACCGGGACTAGTATTGGATATATGTTCTTC. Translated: CSATGTSIGYMFF.

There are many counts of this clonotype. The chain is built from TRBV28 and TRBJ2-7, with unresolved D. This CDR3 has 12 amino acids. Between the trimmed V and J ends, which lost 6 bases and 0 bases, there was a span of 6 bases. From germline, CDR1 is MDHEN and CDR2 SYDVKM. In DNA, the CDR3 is TGTGCCAGCAGCCCCCACTCCTACGAGCAGTACTTC. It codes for CASSPHSYEQYF.

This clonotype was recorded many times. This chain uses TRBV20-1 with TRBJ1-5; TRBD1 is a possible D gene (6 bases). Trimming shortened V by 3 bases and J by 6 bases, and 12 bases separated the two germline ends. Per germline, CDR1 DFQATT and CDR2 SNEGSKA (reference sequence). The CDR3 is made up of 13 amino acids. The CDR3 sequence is CSARMGGFQPQHF. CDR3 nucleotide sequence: TGCAGTGCTAGGATGGGGGGCTTTCAGCCCCAGCATTTT.

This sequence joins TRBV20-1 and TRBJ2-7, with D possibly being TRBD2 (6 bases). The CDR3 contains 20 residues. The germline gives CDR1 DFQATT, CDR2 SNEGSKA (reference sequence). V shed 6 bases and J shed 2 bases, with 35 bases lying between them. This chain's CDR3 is CSAEGPGGVDRYTNTYEQYF. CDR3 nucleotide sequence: TGCAGTGCCGAGGGTCCTGGCGGGGTCGACCGGTACACGAACACCTACGAGCAGTACTTC.

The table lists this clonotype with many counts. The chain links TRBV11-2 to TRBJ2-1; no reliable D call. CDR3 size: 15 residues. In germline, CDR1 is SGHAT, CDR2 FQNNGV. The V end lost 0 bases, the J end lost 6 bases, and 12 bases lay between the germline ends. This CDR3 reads CASSLEQLEANEQFF. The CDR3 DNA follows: TGTGCCAGCAGCTTAGAACAGCTAGAGGCCAATGAGCAGTTCTTC.

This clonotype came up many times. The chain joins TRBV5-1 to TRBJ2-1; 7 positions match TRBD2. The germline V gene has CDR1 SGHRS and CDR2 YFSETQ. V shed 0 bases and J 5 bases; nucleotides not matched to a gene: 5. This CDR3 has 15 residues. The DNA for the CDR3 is TGCGCCAGCAGCTTGGAGGGCGGGAGCCACAATGAGCAGTTCTTC. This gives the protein CASSLEGGSHNEQFF.

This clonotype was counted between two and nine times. The CDR3 region is CASGVDRDNEQFF. DNA of the CDR3: TGTGCCAGCGGAGTGGACAGGGACAATGAGCAGTTCTTC. The chain joins TRBV6-4 to TRBJ2-1, with 8 bases identical to TRBD1. V shed 8 bases and J 5 bases; nucleotides not matched to a gene: 5. The CDR3 contains 13 residues. Germline loops: CDR1 MRHNA, CDR2 SNTAGT.

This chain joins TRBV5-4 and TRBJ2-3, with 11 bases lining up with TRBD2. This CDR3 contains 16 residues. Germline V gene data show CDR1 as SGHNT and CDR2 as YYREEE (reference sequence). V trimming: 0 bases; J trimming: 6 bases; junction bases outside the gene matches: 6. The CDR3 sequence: CASSLAYSSGRDTQYF. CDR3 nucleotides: TGTGCCAGCAGCTTGGCCTACTCTAGCGGGAGGGATACGCAGTATTTT.

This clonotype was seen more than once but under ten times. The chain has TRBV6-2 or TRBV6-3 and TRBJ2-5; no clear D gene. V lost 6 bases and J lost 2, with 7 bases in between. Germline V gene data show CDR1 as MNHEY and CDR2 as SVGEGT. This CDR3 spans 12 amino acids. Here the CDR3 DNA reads TGTGCCAGCAGCAGAATTCAAGAGACCCAGTACTTC. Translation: CASSRIQETQYF.

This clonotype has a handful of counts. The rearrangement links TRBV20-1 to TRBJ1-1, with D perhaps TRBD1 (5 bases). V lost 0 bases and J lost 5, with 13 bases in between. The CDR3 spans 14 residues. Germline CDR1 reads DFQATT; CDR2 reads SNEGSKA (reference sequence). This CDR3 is CSARDPTVETEAFF. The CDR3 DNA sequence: TGCAGTGCTAGAGACCCGACAGTAGAGACTGAAGCTTTCTTT.